These 5 T cell receptor beta chains came from one sample sequenced in a study of blood T cells in healthy people across ages. Using a J-beta primer mix together with a sample-barcoded 5' primer, a second PCR was run for roughly 6 to 12 cycles. MiXCR, applied by TCRdb to the 5' RACE reads, yields one record per CDR3 protein. The sample lists around 520,000 distinct CDR3 sequences, about a quarter occurring once. The data also belong to a second study, concerning T cells of mothers and their children.

Sequencing was carried out using blood. These receptors originate from a boy under 10 years old in good health.

This clonotype was seen a few times. V is TRBV6-1 and J is TRBJ2-4; D might be TRBD1 (6 bases). Germline lookup yields CDR1 MNHNS and CDR2 SASEGT. The ends were cut back, 7 bases at V and 5 bases at J, with 27 bases in the middle. The CDR3 covers 18 residues. As DNA, the CDR3 is TGTGCCAGCAATGTCCCGGGACACCTTGCTAGCCGGGAAAACATTCAGTACTTC. As protein: CASNVPGHLASRENIQYF.

A few counts support this clonotype. V usage is TRBV20-1 and J usage is TRBJ2-5; 8 bases fit TRBD1. The J call may be incorrect, as the DNA end agrees better with TRBJ2-1. CDR1 is DFQATT and CDR2 is SNEGSKA in the germline V gene (reference sequence). The CDR3 has 15 residues. The CDR3 DNA follows: TGCAGTGCTAGTCCGGGGGACAGGAAGTACAATGAGCAGTTCTTC. This codes for CSASPGDRKYNEQFF.

This clonotype was found a few times. The V gene is TRBV6-2 or TRBV6-3, the J gene TRBJ2-7; unclear D gene. The length of the CDR3 is 15 residues. The ends were cut back, 2 bases at V and 6 bases at J, with 17 bases in the middle. Germline V gene sequence: CDR1 MNHEY, CDR2 SVGEGT. DNA for the CDR3: TGTGCCAGCAGTTACGGCACTACAAGCCTAGGCGAGCAGTACTTC. Its translation: CASSYGTTSLGEQYF.

The chain links TRBV6-2 or TRBV6-3 to TRBJ2-1, with 8 nucleotides matching TRBD2. The CDR3 length is 15 residues. Germline V gives CDR1 MNHEY, CDR2 SVGEGT. V gave up 5 bases and J gave up 10 bases; unmatched junction bases: 13. CDR3 amino acids: CASSHQRELGNEQFF. The CDR3, as DNA: TGTGCCAGCAGTCACCAGCGGGAGTTGGGCAACGAGCAGTTCTTC.

The chain joins TRBV18 to TRBJ2-7, with TRBD1 matching over 7 bases. The CDR3 is 14 residues long. The junction had 7 bases not matched to a gene; V was cut back by 3 bases and J by 5 bases. The germline V gene has CDR1 KGHSH and CDR2 LQKENI. In DNA, the CDR3 is TGTGCCAGCTCACCTGCGACAGGGAGAAACGAGCAGTACTTC. This gives the protein CASSPATGRNEQYF.